Below, 24 T cell receptor beta chains from the same sample are listed, as sequenced in a study of metastatic and nonmetastatic thyroid tumors. TCRdb reanalyzed the PCR reads via MiXCR. The sample has 34,000 or so clones, over 15% seen once. Ahead of thyroid surgery, no patient had received treatment of any kind. Source material: blood. The receptors were sampled from a female donor with papillary thyroid cancer or a benign thyroid nodule (not recorded which). Some clones in this sample may be carry-over from other donors' samples.

The table lists this clone with many counts. This chain uses TRBV5-1 with TRBJ2-3, with 13 bases lining up with TRBD2. V lost 1 base and J lost 5; bases outside the gene matches: 4. The length of the CDR3 is 16 residues. Germline V gene lookup returns CDR1 SGHRS and CDR2 YFSETQ. CDR3 sequence reads: CASSLTSGRAGDTQYF. CDR3 DNA sequence: TGCGCCAGCAGCTTGACTAGCGGGAGGGCGGGAGATACGCAGTATTTT. The full variable domain, rest sourced from reference TRBV5-1 and TRBJ2-3, is KAGVTQTPRYLIKTRGQQVTLSCSPISGHRSVSWYQQTPGQGLQFLFEYFSETQRNKGNFPGRFSGRQFSNSRSEMNVSTLELGDSALYLCASSLTSGRAGDTQYFGPGTRLTVL.

This clone was picked up one time. J is TRBJ2-5 and V is TRBV11-2; D is possibly TRBD1 or TRBD2 (5 bases each). CDR1 and CDR2 (germline): SGHAT, FQNNGV. The CDR3 extends over 15 amino acids. V was cut by 1 base and J by 0 bases, with 9 bases left in between. In nucleotides, the CDR3 is TGTGCCAGCAGCTTAGGAAAGGGACACCAAGAGACCCAGTACTTC. It codes for CASSLGKGHQETQYF.

This chain uses TRBV27 with TRBJ2-7; the D gene is possibly TRBD2 (7 bases). This CDR3 is built from 15 residues. Trimming cost V 5 bases and J 2 bases, with 16 bases left between them. CDR1 and CDR2 (germline): MNHEY, SMNVEV (reference sequence). The CDR3, as DNA: TGTGCCAGCAGTGGACGCGGGGGCGCGACCTACGAGCAGTACTTC. As protein: CASSGRGGATYEQYF.

This clone was counted ten times or more. The chain combines TRBV28 with TRBJ2-5, with no clear D. The CDR3 runs 15 residues. V dropped 6 bases and J dropped 1 base, with 15 bases sitting between them. CDR1 and CDR2 (germline): MDHEN, SYDVKM. CDR3 nucleotide sequence: TGTGCCAGCAGCACCCCCACTACTGCCCAAGAGACCCAGTACTTC. The encoded protein is CASSTPTTAQETQYF.

A few counts support this clone. Being one base from a much bigger clone, this may be a read error. This rearrangement joins TRBV7-9 to TRBJ1-2; TRBD1 might be the D (5 bases). Germline V gives CDR1 SEHNR, CDR2 FQNEAQ (reference sequence). This CDR3 comprises 14 residues. The V and J ends lost 10 bases and 0 bases respectively, with 15 bases between them. CDR3 bases: TGTGCCATCAGGCAGGGATCAACTAACTATGGCTACACCTTC. It yields the protein CAIRQGSTNYGYTF.

This sequence joins TRBV5-1 and TRBJ2-3, with D uncertain. The CDR3 has 14 residues. Trimming cost V 4 bases and J 4 bases, with 13 bases left between them. Germline assignment: CDR1 SGHRS and CDR2 YFSETQ. The CDR3: CASSPPVDPDTQYF. CDR3 coding DNA: TGCGCCAGCAGCCCACCTGTGGATCCAGATACGCAGTATTTT.

In this sample, this clone turned up many times. The rearrangement joins TRBV2 to TRBJ2-3; tentative D call: TRBD1 (5 bases). CDR3 length: 12 residues. Germline values: CDR1 SNHLY, CDR2 FYNNEI. Trimming removed 4 bases at V and 3 bases at J, with 5 bases between. This CDR3 is CASSGQTDTQYF. The CDR3 DNA follows: TGTGCCAGCAGTGGACAGACAGATACGCAGTATTTT.

Notes on this clone: The junction and the germline gene differ at one end; a read error may be behind it. V and J are TRBV6-1 and TRBJ2-3; unclear D gene. Germline assignment: CDR1 MNHNS and CDR2 SASEGT. The CDR3 runs 16 residues. Here the CDR3 reads CASSGLWTTPTDTPYF. Here the CDR3 DNA reads TGTGCCAGCAGTGGCCTCTGGACCACGCCCACAGATACGCCGTATTTT.

There are many counts of this clone. This chain connects TRBV29-1 to TRBJ1-6; D ambiguous. The germline V gene has CDR1 SQVTM and CDR2 ANQGSEA. The CDR3 contains 11 residues. Trimming cost V 6 bases and J 8 bases, with 8 bases left between them. The CDR3 spells CSVRRDSPLHF. The CDR3 DNA reads TGCAGCGTGCGGCGGGATTCACCCCTCCACTTT.

With regard to this clone: The junction shows a germline mismatch at one end, possibly a read error. The rearrangement links TRBV27 to TRBJ2-2; 11 positions match TRBD1. Germline V lookup: CDR1 MNHEY, CDR2 SMNVEV (reference sequence). The CDR3 consists of 18 residues. The CDR3 spells CASILRGQGVYGTGELFF. CDR3 nucleotide sequence: TGTGCCAGCATTTTACGGGGACAGGGGGTATACGGCACCGGGGAGCTGTTTTTT.

This clone was observed many times. The V and J genes are TRBV7-9 and TRBJ1-2, with 10 bases fitting TRBD1. The CDR3 consists of 17 residues. V lost 2 bases, J lost 6 bases, and 12 bases stayed unmatched. CDR1 SEHNR and CDR2 FQNEAQ come from the germline V gene (reference sequence). The CDR3 region is CASSLRKGQGKSDGYTF. CDR3 DNA sequence: TGTGCCAGCAGCTTAAGAAAGGGACAGGGGAAGAGTGATGGCTACACCTTC.

This clone was counted between two and nine times. This chain connects TRBV25-1 to TRBJ2-2, with D possibly matching TRBD1 (5 bases). CDR3 length: 16 amino acids. Trimming took off 3 bases at V and 2 bases at J, with 13 bases between the two ends. Germline CDR1 reads MGHDK; CDR2 reads SYGVNS. For the CDR3, the DNA is TGTGCCAGCAGTGATCCTGGACATGGCAACACCGGGGAGCTGTTTTTT. It is translated as CASSDPGHGNTGELFF.

In its sample, this clone was seen many times. The J gene is TRBJ2-7, the V gene TRBV28; the match to TRBD1 covers 9 bases. CDR3 length equals 14 residues. V lost 3 bases to trimming and J lost 7 bases; unmatched junction nucleotides: 7. Germline V CDR1 and CDR2: MDHEN, SYDVKM. This CDR3 is CASSFDRGGAEQYF. DNA of the CDR3: TGTGCCAGCAGTTTCGACAGGGGGGGTGCGGAGCAGTACTTC.

On this clone itself: This may be a read error, as it is one base from a much larger clone. Different DNA sequences within this sample yield the same CDR3. The chain joins TRBV27 to TRBJ2-2; 14 nucleotides line up with TRBD2. The CDR3 consists of 17 residues. The V and J ends lost 2 bases and 6 bases, in that order; junction bases with no gene match: 5. From germline, CDR1 is MNHEY and CDR2 SMNVEV (reference sequence). The DNA of the CDR3 is TGTGCCAGCAGTTTAACGGGACTAGCGGGAGTGGCCGGGGAGCTGTTTTTT. Its protein is CASSLTGLAGVAGELFF.

This clone was picked up a small number of times. The CDR3 DNA is TGTGCCAGCAGTGGCCTAGCGTGGAACACGGATACGCAGTATTTT. Translation gives CASSGLAWNTDTQYF. This chain uses TRBV6-1 with TRBJ2-3; maybe TRBD2 (6 bases). Trimming left V 4 bases short and J 6 bases short, with 17 bases between. The CDR3 covers 15 residues. Germline values: CDR1 MNHNS, CDR2 SASEGT.

CDR3 in amino acids: CASSQSRDGNEQFF. The DNA of the CDR3 is TGTGCCAGCAGCCAATCCCGGGATGGCAATGAGCAGTTCTTC. The chain uses TRBV7-9 and TRBJ2-1, with D maybe TRBD2 (5 bases). The CDR3 contains 14 residues. CDR1 and CDR2 from the germline V gene are SEHNR and FQNEAQ (reference sequence). V lost 5 bases to trimming and J lost 6 bases, with 14 bases between them.

In this sample, this clone turned up many times. The same CDR3 can be traced to other DNA sequences in this sample. The chain couples TRBV6-1 to TRBJ2-1; TRBD2 matches 12 bases. The trim removed 6 bases at V and 7 bases at J, leaving 10 bases unmatched. Germline V gives CDR1 MNHNS, CDR2 SASEGT. CDR3 length: 16 amino acids. The CDR3 nucleotides read TGTGCCAGCAGGCTAATACTAGCGGGAGGTGGGAATGAGCAGTTCTTC. Translated, it gives CASRLILAGGGNEQFF.

This clone has just a few counts. The J gene is TRBJ1-2, the V gene TRBV6-5; D uncertain. The V end was cut by 8 bases, the J end by 0 bases, with 7 bases between. Germline V gene lookup returns CDR1 MNHEY and CDR2 SVGAGI. The length of the CDR3 is 12 residues. The CDR3 region is CASCHPNYGYTF. The CDR3 bases are TGTGCCAGCTGTCACCCTAACTATGGCTACACCTTC.

The chain employs TRBV20-1 and TRBJ2-2; D possibly corresponds to TRBD1 (6 bases). The germline V gene encodes CDR1 DFQATT and CDR2 SNEGSKA (reference sequence). This CDR3 is built from 15 residues. Trimming pared 6 bases from V and 0 bases from J, leaving 14 bases between. The CDR3 DNA reads TGCAGTGCCCTCGCAGGGGTTCCGAACACCGGGGAGCTGTTTTTT. Translating gives CSALAGVPNTGELFF.

This clone has at least ten counts. A read error is possible here, since a much larger clone lies one base away. The chain recombines TRBV11-1 with TRBJ2-1, with 7 bases identical to TRBD1. Germline lookup yields CDR1 SGHAT and CDR2 FQDESV (reference sequence). The CDR3 has 17 amino acids. CDR3 nucleotides: TGCGCCAGCAGCCTCCGGACAGGCCTTAGCTCCTACAATGAGCAGTTCTTC. This gives the protein CASSLRTGLSSYNEQFF.

This clone has more than one count but fewer than ten. A read error may account for a junction end that differs from germline. The CDR3 is CSVGRLVGTTYTQYF. The CDR3 nucleotides are TGCAGCGTTGGGCGGTTAGTGGGAACCACATATACGCAGTATTTT. The chain couples TRBV29-1 to TRBJ2-3; D uncertain. The germline gives CDR1 SQVTM, CDR2 ANQGSEA. CDR3 size: 15 residues.

The CDR3 DNA reads as TGCAGTGCTAGGAGGGCGGAGAACCCCTACAATGAGCAGTTCTTC. Its protein is CSARRAENPYNEQFF. V usage is TRBV20-1 and J usage is TRBJ2-1; D perhaps matches TRBD2 (5 bases). This CDR3 has 15 residues. With 3 bases removed from V and 2 bases from J, the gap between germline ends came to 14 bases. The V gene's germline CDR1 is DFQATT and CDR2 SNEGSKA (reference sequence).

The CDR3 DNA follows: TGCAGTGCTAGGGAGGGACAGGGACCGGGGGGAGAGCAGTACTTC. Translation: CSAREGQGPGGEQYF. The V and J genes are TRBV20-1 and TRBJ2-7; 9 positions agree with TRBD1. The V and J ends lost 3 bases and 7 bases, in that order; junction bases with no gene match: 13. This CDR3 spans 15 amino acids. CDR1 is DFQATT, CDR2 SNEGSKA, per germline (reference sequence).

A few counts support this clone. The chain employs TRBV20-1 and TRBJ1-5, with D unclear. Germline values: CDR1 DFQATT, CDR2 SNEGSKA (reference sequence). This CDR3 is built from 16 residues. V gave up 2 bases and J gave up 0 bases, with 14 bases separating them. The CDR3 bases are TGCAGTGCTAGATCCCCGGCCCCGATTAGCAATCAGCCCCAGCATTTT. Its protein is CSARSPAPISNQPQHF.